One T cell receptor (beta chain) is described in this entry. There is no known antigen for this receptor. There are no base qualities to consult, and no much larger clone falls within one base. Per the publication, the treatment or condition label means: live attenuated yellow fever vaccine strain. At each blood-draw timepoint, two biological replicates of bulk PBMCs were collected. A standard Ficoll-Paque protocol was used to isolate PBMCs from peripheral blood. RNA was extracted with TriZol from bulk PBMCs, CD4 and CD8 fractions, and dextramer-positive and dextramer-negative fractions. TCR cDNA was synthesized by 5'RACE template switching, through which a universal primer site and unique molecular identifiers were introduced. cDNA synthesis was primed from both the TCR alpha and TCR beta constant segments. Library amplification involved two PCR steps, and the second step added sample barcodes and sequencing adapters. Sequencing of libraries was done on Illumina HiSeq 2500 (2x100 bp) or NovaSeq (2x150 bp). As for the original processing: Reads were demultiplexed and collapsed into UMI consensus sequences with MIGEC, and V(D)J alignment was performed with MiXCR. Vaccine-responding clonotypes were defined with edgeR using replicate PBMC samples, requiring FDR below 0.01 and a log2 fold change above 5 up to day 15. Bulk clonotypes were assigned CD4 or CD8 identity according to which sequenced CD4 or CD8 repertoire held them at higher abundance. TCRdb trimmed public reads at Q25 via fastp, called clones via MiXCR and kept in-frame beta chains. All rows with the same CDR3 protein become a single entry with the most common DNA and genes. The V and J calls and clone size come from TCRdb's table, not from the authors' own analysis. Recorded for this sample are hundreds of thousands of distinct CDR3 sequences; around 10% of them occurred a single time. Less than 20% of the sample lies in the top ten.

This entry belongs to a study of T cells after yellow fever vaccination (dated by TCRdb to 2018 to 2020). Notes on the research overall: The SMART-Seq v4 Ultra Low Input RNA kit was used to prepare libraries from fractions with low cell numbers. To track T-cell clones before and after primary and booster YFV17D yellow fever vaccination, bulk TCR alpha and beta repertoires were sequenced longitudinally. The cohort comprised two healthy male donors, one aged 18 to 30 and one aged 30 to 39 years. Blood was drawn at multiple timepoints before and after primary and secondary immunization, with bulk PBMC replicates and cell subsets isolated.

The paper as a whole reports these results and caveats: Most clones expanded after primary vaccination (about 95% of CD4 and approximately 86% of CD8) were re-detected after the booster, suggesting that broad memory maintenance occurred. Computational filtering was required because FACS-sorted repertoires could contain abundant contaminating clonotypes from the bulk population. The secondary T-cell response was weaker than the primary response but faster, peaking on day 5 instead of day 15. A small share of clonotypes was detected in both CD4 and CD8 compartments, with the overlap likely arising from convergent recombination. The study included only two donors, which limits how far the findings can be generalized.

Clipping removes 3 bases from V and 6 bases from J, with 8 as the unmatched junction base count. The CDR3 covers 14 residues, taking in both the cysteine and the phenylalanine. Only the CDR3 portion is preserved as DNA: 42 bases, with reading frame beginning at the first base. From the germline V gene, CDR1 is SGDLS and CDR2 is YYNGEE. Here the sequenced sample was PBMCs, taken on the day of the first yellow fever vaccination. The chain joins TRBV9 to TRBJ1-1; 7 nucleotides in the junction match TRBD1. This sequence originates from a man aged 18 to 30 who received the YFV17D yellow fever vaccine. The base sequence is TGTGCCAGCAGCGCGACAGGGCATAACGCTGAAGCTTTCTTT. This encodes CASSATGHNAEAFF.